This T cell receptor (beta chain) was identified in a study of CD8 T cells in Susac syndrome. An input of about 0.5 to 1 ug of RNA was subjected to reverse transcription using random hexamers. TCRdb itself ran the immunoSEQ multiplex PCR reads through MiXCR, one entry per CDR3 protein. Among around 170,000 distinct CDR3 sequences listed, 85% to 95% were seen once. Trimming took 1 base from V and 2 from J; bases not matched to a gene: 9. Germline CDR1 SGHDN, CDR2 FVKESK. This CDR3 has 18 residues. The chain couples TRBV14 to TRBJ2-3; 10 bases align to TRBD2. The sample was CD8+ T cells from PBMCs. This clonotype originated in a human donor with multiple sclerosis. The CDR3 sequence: CASSQGVLAGTDTDTQYF. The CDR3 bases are TGTGCCAGCAGCCAAGGTGTACTAGCGGGGACCGACACAGATACGCAGTATTTT. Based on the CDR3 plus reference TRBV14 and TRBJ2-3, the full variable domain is EAGVTQFPSHSVIEKGQTVTLRCDPISGHDNLYWYRRVMGKEIKFLLHFVKESKQDESGMPNNRFLAERTGGTYSTLKVQPAELEDSGVYFCASSQGVLAGTDTDTQYFGPGTRLTVL.